This T cell receptor beta chain is from a study of shared clonotypes between healthy human individuals (dated by TCRdb to about 2020). A note on the overall study: A few men and a couple of women, aged 18 to 49 years, made up the cohort. To increase sequencing depth and limit assay-specific biases, TCR repertoire library preparation and sequencing were carried out by different laboratories using diverse techniques. Per donor, leukapheresis produced somewhere between about 0.94 and 9 billion PBMCs. For each donor, three plates each were used for CD4 naive and CD4 memory, two plates were used for CD8 naive, and one plate was used for CD8 memory. To estimate repertoire size and how much clonotype sharing occurs between individuals, the study deeply sequenced the blood TCR repertoires of 5 or 6 healthy adults. Overall study outcomes, separate from this receptor: The genetic and exposure-history diversity represented was limited by the small number of donors. Pairwise subsampling indicated that sequencing depth was expected to affect the degree of clonotype sharing among donors. Only blood was sampled, and tissue TCR repertoires likely differ from those in blood. Higher generation probabilities were observed for clonotypes shared by all four sorted-subset donors than for non-shared clonotypes. Estimated clonotype richness was generally larger for naive than for memory subsets. Roughly 5.2% of naive CD4, approximately 3.7% of naive CD8, about 2.4% of memory CD4, and about 0.4% of memory CD8 clonotypes were shared across four donors. Even with the large sequencing depth, rarefaction of the sorted-subset datasets indicated that sequencing was incomplete.

CD8 naive samples consisted of CD45RO-negative cells that were positively selected for CCR7, yielding a CD45RA+CCR7+ population without TemRA cells. Donors were healthy HIV-negative adults with no recently reported acute infections or vaccinations. Only Caucasian adults living in Nashville, Tennessee, USA were represented among the donors. Blood was collected by leukapheresis, and PBMCs were isolated by Ficoll-Histopaque density gradient centrifugation and then cryopreserved in liquid nitrogen vapor phase. Analytical flow cytometry was used to check the purity and quantity of each magnetically sorted T cell population. Genomic DNA was isolated from every sorted fraction and measured by UV absorbance on a Nanodrop 2000c. The V end loses 2 bases and the J end loses 3 bases, and a stretch of 17 bases separates them. CDR1 and CDR2 are read off the germline V gene as ENHRY and SYGVKD. The CDR3 goes from the cysteine to the phenylalanine over 17 residues. Only CDR3 DNA remains: 51 bases, in frame from the first base.

Using the deep immunoSEQ assay, multiplex PCR amplified TCR CDR3 regions from genomic DNA. Extracted genomic DNA from each cell subset was distributed evenly across all wells of several immunoSEQ 96-well plates, and each plate was treated as a replicate. For sorted subsets, roughly 200 ng genomic DNA, equal to tens of thousands of T cell genomes, was loaded into each replicate PCR. Purified libraries were measured with a Qubit 3.0 fluorometer, size-checked on a Bioanalyzer 2100, and measured again with the KAPA Library Quantification kit. A separate single-read 150-cycle Illumina NextSeq 550 flow cell was used to sequence each immunoSEQ 96-well plate. The authors' pipeline ran thus. The immunoSEQ output contained only junctional sequences without quality scores, so filtering could not match that applied to full-length reads. Sequences were annotated with PyIR, a Python wrapper for IgBLAST v1.9, and V/J genes and CDR3 were assigned using IMGT germline references. Reads with weak V/J assignments (E-value above 1e-6), missing CDR3, stop codons, out-of-frame junctions, or ambiguous translated residues were removed. V3J clonotypes were defined by identical inferred V gene, J gene, and CDR3 amino acid sequence. The percentage overlap between two repertoires was calculated by dividing the number of shared unique clonotypes by the size of the smaller repertoire. Repertoire richness was assessed with RTK rarefaction, the Chao1 estimator, and Recon v2.1 estimates of unobserved clonotypes. Generation probabilities for all TCRbeta clonotypes obtained by the gDNA method from four donors were computed using OLGA. TCRdb re-hosts the immuneACCESS table, in-frame sequences only. Its copies lack some clones; in the studies checked, an unresolved V gene accounts for under half of them, and the cause for the rest is not known. V, J and clone size were drawn from that table, and D and trimming were deduced from the DNA. Counted in this sample were 2 million or so clones; over 85% of them appeared once. The top ten hold approximately 1.2% of the sample.

This clone has just one count. Its antigen is unknown. No base quality information exists; no much larger clone differs at one position. This receptor was obtained from a man between 18 and 29 years old in good health. The chain is encoded by TRBV10-3 joined to TRBJ2-1; the best D guess is TRBD2, with 7 bases matching. The specimen was naive CD8+ T cells sorted from blood. Per the publication, the cell subset or site label means: CD45RA+CCR7+. The nucleotide sequence is given as TGTGCCATCAGTGAGAGGACGGGGGGCCGGGACTACAATGAGCAGTTCTTC. Translated, it gives CAISERTGGRDYNEQFF.